This TCR beta chain is from a study of human CD8 memory T cell subsets. Study-level results: Measured by normalized Shannon-Wiener diversity, stem-like memory and precursor exhausted T cells were similarly high in diversity, which was not the case for effector memory cells. It was suggested by Chao1 estimates that stem-like memory T cells were more diverse than precursor exhausted T cells. Stem-like memory T cell repertoires barely overlapped those of precursor exhausted T cells.

Production of TCR beta libraries used UMI-labeled 5' RACE as the method. TCRdb processed the 5' RACE reads again and assigns one entry to each CDR3 protein, with no DNA. Its listing shows a few thousand distinct CDR3 sequences. RNA originated from duplicate vials containing approximately 160,000 sorted CD8+ T cells per subset. This CDR3 spans 14 amino acids. CDR1 and CDR2 (germline): SGHDT, YYEEEE. This clonotype counts as medium-sized by frequency. The target antigen is unknown. Sequences were obtained from CD8+ effector memory T cells (TEM) sorted from PBMCs. Regarding subset: effector memory CD8 T cells, CCR7- CD45RO+ CD95+. The TCR was taken from a human donor in good health. The rearrangement links TRBV5-6 to TRBJ1-2; TCRdb outputs TRBD1, but without DNA this stays unchecked. The CDR3 sequence: CASSPGAYRDGYTF.